This TCR beta chain was sequenced in a study of shared clonotypes between healthy human individuals (dated by TCRdb to 2018 to 2021). Study-wide context: The cohort included a few men and a couple of women between 18 and 49 years of age. For each donor, three plates each were used for CD4 naive and CD4 memory, two plates were used for CD8 naive, and one plate was used for CD8 memory. To estimate repertoire size and how much clonotype sharing occurs between individuals, the study deeply sequenced the blood TCR repertoires of several healthy adults. To increase sequencing depth and limit assay-specific biases, different laboratories used diverse techniques to prepare libraries and sequence TCR repertoires. Per donor, leukapheresis produced somewhere between about 0.8 and 9 billion PBMCs.

The donors were healthy, HIV-negative adults with no recently reported acute infections or vaccinations. Only Caucasian adults living in Nashville, Tennessee, USA were represented among the donors. CD4+ T cells were enriched by magnetic negative selection, after which naive cells were positively selected on CD45RA and the negative fraction was taken as the memory subset. Blood was collected by leukapheresis, and PBMCs were isolated by Ficoll-Histopaque density gradient centrifugation and then cryopreserved in liquid nitrogen vapor phase. Analytical flow cytometry was used to check the purity and quantity of every magnetically sorted T cell population. From each sorted fraction, genomic DNA was isolated and quantified by UV absorbance on a Nanodrop 2000c. Using the deep immunoSEQ assay, TCR CDR3 regions were amplified from genomic DNA by multiplex PCR. Genomic DNA extracted from each cell subset was distributed evenly over all wells of several immunoSEQ 96-well plates, and each plate served as one replicate. For sorted subsets, about 210 ng of genomic DNA, equivalent to 25,000 to 35,000 T cell genomes, went into each replicate PCR. Purified libraries were quantified with a Qubit 3.0 fluorometer, sized on a Bioanalyzer 2100, and re-quantified with the KAPA Library Quantification kit. A separate single-read 150-cycle Illumina NextSeq 550 flow cell was used to sequence each immunoSEQ 96-well plate. The study's own analysis went as follows. Because the immunoSEQ output held only junctional sequences and lacked quality scores, the filtering could not match the filtering applied to full-length reads. Sequences were annotated with PyIR, a Python wrapper for IgBLAST v1.9, using IMGT germline references to assign V/J genes and CDR3. Reads with weak V/J assignments (E-value above 1e-6), missing CDR3, stop codons, out-of-frame junctions, or ambiguous translated residues were removed. V3J clonotypes were defined as sequences sharing the same inferred V gene, J gene, and CDR3 amino acid sequence. To compute the percentage overlap between repertoires, the number of shared unique clonotypes was divided by the size of the smaller repertoire. Repertoire richness was assessed with RTK rarefaction, the Chao1 estimator, and Recon v2.1 estimates of unobserved clonotypes. OLGA was used to compute generation probabilities for all TCRbeta clonotypes that the gDNA method yielded from a few donors. TCRdb took over this immuneACCESS table, retaining in-frame rearrangements with V and J assigned. Such tables are incomplete; in checked studies, under half of the missing clones stem from an unresolved V gene, and the remainder is unexplained. That table supplies the V and J calls and clone size; D and trimming were determined from the DNA. A total of about 530,000 clones appear in this sample, 90% to 96% of them only once. The top ten constitute 0.06% of the sample.

The CDR3 numbers 16 residues from cysteine through phenylalanine. Of the read, only the CDR3 DNA is kept; its 48 bases are in frame from base 1. Trimming accounts for 6 bases at V and 2 bases at J, while the number of junction bases matched to no gene is 11. For CDR1 and CDR2, the germline V gene lists KGHSH and LQKENI. Of note for this clone: What this receptor recognizes is not known. Base quality data are lacking; no much larger clone is found one base away.

Paper-wide results and their limitations: Sharing across several donors was observed for approximately 4.6% of naive CD4, less than 4% of naive CD8, 2% to 2.5% of memory CD4, and roughly 0.4% of memory CD8 clonotypes. Naive subsets generally had larger estimated clonotype richness than memory subsets. Because the study included only a small number of donors, the genetic and exposure-history diversity represented was limited. Incomplete sequencing was indicated by rarefaction of sorted-subset datasets, despite the large sequencing depth. Higher generation probabilities were observed for clonotypes shared by all four sorted-subset donors than for non-shared clonotypes. Sampling was restricted to blood, and TCR repertoires in tissue are likely to differ from TCR repertoires in blood. Pairwise subsampling led to the expectation that sequencing depth would affect the degree of clonotype sharing among donors.

Input material: naive CD4+ T cells sorted from blood. The cell subset or site label on this specimen signifies: CD45RA+ positively selected. The sequence was obtained from a woman between 25 and 40 years old in good health. The rearranged chain carries TRBV18 and TRBJ2-3, and 7 junction bases match TRBD2. The bases are TGTGCCAGCTCCCCTCGACTAGCAAAATTCACAGATACGCAGTATTTT. This gives the protein CASSPRLAKFTDTQYF.